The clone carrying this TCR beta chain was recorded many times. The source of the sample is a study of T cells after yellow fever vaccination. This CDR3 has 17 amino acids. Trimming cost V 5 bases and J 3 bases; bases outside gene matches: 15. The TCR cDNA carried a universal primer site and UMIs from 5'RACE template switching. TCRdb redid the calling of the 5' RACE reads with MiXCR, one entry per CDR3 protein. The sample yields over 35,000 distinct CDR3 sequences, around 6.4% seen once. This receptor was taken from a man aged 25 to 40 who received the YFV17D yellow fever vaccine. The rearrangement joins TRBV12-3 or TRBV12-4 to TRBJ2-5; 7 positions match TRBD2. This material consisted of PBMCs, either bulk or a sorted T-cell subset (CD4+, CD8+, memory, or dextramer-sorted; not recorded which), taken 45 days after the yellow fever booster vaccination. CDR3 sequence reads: CASSRLAGATHKETQYF. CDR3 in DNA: TGTGCCAGCAGTCGACTGGCGGGAGCGACTCACAAAGAGACCCAGTACTTC.